The 32 T cell receptor beta chains reported below all come from one sample, sequenced in a study of shared clonotypes between healthy human individuals. Repertoires were generated with immunoSEQ multiplex PCR, while TCRdb's copy carries only in-frame clones and drops some. In the table there are about 2 million clones, about 95% of which are singletons. CD8 cells classed as naive were CD45RO-negative and positively selected for CCR7, excluding terminally differentiated effector memory CD45RA+ cells. Sequenced: naive CD8+ T cells sorted from blood. The receptors were sampled from a man aged 18 to 29 in good health.

The chain has TRBV7-9 and TRBJ2-3, with 10 positions matching TRBD2. Trimming removed 5 bases from V and 7 bases from J; junction bases left unmatched: 9. The CDR3 is 15 amino acids. Germline V CDR1 and CDR2: SEHNR, FQNEAQ (reference sequence). In DNA, the CDR3 is TGTGCCAGCAGCCAATCCGGGACTAGCGTTCATACGCAGTATTTT. This encodes CASSQSGTSVHTQYF.

As DNA, the CDR3 is TGTGCCAGCAACCCCCTGTCAGAAGCTTTCTTT. Translated, it gives CASNPLSEAFF. This chain connects TRBV7-3 to TRBJ1-1, with D unclear. The CDR3 runs to 11 residues. Germline assignment: CDR1 SGHTA and CDR2 FQGTGA. V lost 7 bases, J lost 8 bases, and 11 bases lay in between. Full variable domain (remainder filled in from reference TRBV7-3 and TRBJ1-1): GAGVSQTPSNKVTEKGKYVELRCDPISGHTALYWYRQSLGQGPEFLIYFQGTGAADDSGLPNDRFFAVRPEGSVSTLKIQRTERGDSAVYLCASNPLSEAFFGQGTRLTVV.

V and J are TRBV14 and TRBJ2-3; TRBD1 agrees at 7 bases. CDR1 and CDR2 (germline): SGHDN, FVKESK. CDR3 size: 16 residues. The V segment lost 4 bases and the J segment 2 bases; nucleotides outside the gene matches: 9. CDR3 residues: CASSLLRGPPTDTQYF. The CDR3 DNA reads TGTGCCAGCAGCCTTCTGAGGGGGCCACCCACAGATACGCAGTATTTT. The full variable domain, its missing parts supplied by reference TRBV14 and TRBJ2-3, is EAGVTQFPSHSVIEKGQTVTLRCDPISGHDNLYWYRRVMGKEIKFLLHFVKESKQDESGMPNNRFLAERTGGTYSTLKVQPAELEDSGVYFCASSLLRGPPTDTQYFGPGTRLTVL.

The rearrangement links TRBV27 to TRBJ1-2; D possibly corresponds to TRBD1 (6 bases). The V and J ends lost 1 base and 6 bases respectively, with 12 bases between them. Germline-derived CDR1 and CDR2 are MNHEY and SMNVEV (reference sequence). The CDR3 is 14 amino acids. The CDR3 DNA sequence: TGTGCCAGCAGTTTATTAGGGGGAAGTGATGGCTACACCTTC. Protein: CASSLLGGSDGYTF.

The chain couples TRBV9 to TRBJ1-2; 11 nucleotides align to TRBD1. Germline V CDR1 and CDR2: SGDLS, YYNGEE. The CDR3 consists of 13 residues. Trimming removed 5 bases from V and 3 bases from J; junction bases left unmatched: 0. CDR3 nucleotide sequence: TGTGCCAGCAGGGGACAGGGGGACTATGGCTACACCTTC. Its protein product is CASRGQGDYGYTF.

J is TRBJ1-1 and V is TRBV11-2; 11 nucleotides match TRBD1. This CDR3 spans 17 amino acids. Germline CDR1 SGHAT, CDR2 FQNNGV. V shed 0 bases and J 9 bases; nucleotides not matched to a gene: 12. The CDR3 loop is CASSLDEGQGAIPKAFF. For the CDR3, the DNA is TGTGCCAGCAGCTTAGATGAAGGACAGGGGGCGATTCCCAAAGCTTTCTTT.

The V gene is TRBV5-1, the J gene TRBJ2-7; D is undetermined. Trimming cost V 1 base and J 4 bases, with 9 bases left between them. Germline V lookup: CDR1 SGHRS, CDR2 YFSETQ. The CDR3 loop spans 13 amino acids. The CDR3 spells CASSLRAGYEQYF. The CDR3, as DNA: TGCGCCAGCAGCTTGAGGGCTGGATACGAGCAGTACTTC.

The chain couples TRBV6-1 to TRBJ1-5, with D uncertain. V shed 1 base and J shed 0 bases, with 7 bases lying between them. CDR1 is MNHNS and CDR2 is SASEGT in the germline V gene. The CDR3 sequence is 15 residues long. The CDR3 is CASSEVRFSNQPQHF. The CDR3 region has the DNA TGTGCCAGCAGTGAAGTTCGGTTTAGCAATCAGCCCCAGCATTTT.

The chain employs TRBV7-9 and TRBJ2-3; D gene unclear. Per the germline V gene, CDR1 is SEHNR and CDR2 is FQNEAQ (reference sequence). This CDR3 is 16 amino acids long. V lost 5 bases, J lost 0 bases, and 15 bases lay in between. CDR3 DNA: TGTGCCAGCAGCAAGAAGGAGTCTGGGAGCACAGATACGCAGTATTTT. Its protein product is CASSKKESGSTDTQYF. The variable domain in full, with the rest retrieved from reference TRBV7-9 and TRBJ2-3, is DTGVSQNPRHKITKRGQNVTFRCDPISEHNRLYWYRQTLGQGPEFLTYFQNEAQLEKSRLLSDRFSAERPKGSFSTLEIQRTEQGDSAMYLCASSKKESGSTDTQYFGPGTRLTVL.

Comments on this clone: This specimen includes other DNA sequences encoding the same CDR3. The chain uses TRBV7-9 and TRBJ2-7; no firm D call. CDR1 is SEHNR and CDR2 is FQNEAQ in the germline V gene (reference sequence). V was cut by 5 bases and J by 1 base, with 6 bases left in between. The CDR3 runs 12 residues. The CDR3 nucleotides read TGTGCCAGCAGCGCGCCTTCCTACGAGCAGTACTTC. It specifies CASSAPSYEQYF.

This clone was seen only once. The chain employs TRBV9 and TRBJ1-2; D not certain. Germline V lookup: CDR1 SGDLS, CDR2 YYNGEE. With 3 bases removed from V and 2 bases from J, the gap between germline ends came to 11 bases. This CDR3 is built from 14 residues. The CDR3 sequence is CASSGSTENYGYTF. CDR3 in DNA: TGTGCCAGCAGCGGATCGACCGAGAACTATGGCTACACCTTC.

The V call is TRBV7-9, the J call TRBJ1-5; the D is unclear. Trimming took off 8 bases at V and 1 base at J, with 15 bases between the two ends. Germline V gene lookup returns CDR1 SEHNR and CDR2 FQNEAQ (reference sequence). The CDR3 contains 15 residues. CDR3 in DNA: TGTGCCAGCGGCAGATCCGGGGAAAGCAATCAGCCCCAGCATTTT. Protein product: CASGRSGESNQPQHF.

J is TRBJ2-2 and V is TRBV5-5; 13 bases are shared with TRBD2. This CDR3 has 17 amino acids. V lost 3 bases, J lost 2 bases, and 4 bases stayed unmatched. The germline gives CDR1 SGHKS, CDR2 YYEKEE (reference sequence). The CDR3 bases are TGTGCCAGCAGCTCGGGACTAGCGGGGTCAAACACCGGGGAGCTGTTTTTT. Encoded protein: CASSSGLAGSNTGELFF.

With respect to this clone: The same CDR3 also results from other DNA sequences found in this sample. The chain joins TRBV4-1 to TRBJ2-5; a weak D match, TRBD2 (5 bases). The germline V gene encodes CDR1 MGHRA and CDR2 YSYEKL. The V gene lost 4 bases and the J gene lost 4 bases, with 7 bases spanning the gap. The CDR3 covers 12 residues. CDR3 in amino acids: CASSRTGETQYF. The DNA of the CDR3 is TGCGCCAGCAGCCGGACTGGAGAGACCCAGTACTTC.

The genes are TRBV7-2 and TRBJ2-1, with 13 bases identical to TRBD2. J lost 8 bases, V lost 5 bases, and 6 bases had no gene match. Germline CDR1 SGHTA, CDR2 FQGNSA. The CDR3 is made up of 15 amino acids. In DNA, the CDR3 is TGTGCCAGCAGCACACTAGCGGGAGGGCCCCATGAGCAGTTCTTC. This codes for CASSTLAGGPHEQFF.

The chain is built from TRBV19 and TRBJ2-2; D call uncertain. Per germline, CDR1 LNHDA and CDR2 SQIVND (reference sequence). The CDR3 is 14 residues long. V was pared by 5 bases and J by 4 bases, with 11 bases between. CDR3 in amino acids: CASSWGRVTGELFF. The CDR3 nucleotides are TGTGCCAGTAGTTGGGGTCGGGTCACCGGGGAGCTGTTTTTT.

The chain joins TRBV7-9 to TRBJ2-5; D possibly uses TRBD1 or TRBD2 (5 bases each). This CDR3 region has 18 residues. V gave up 4 bases and J gave up 5 bases, with 26 bases separating them. Germline assignment: CDR1 SEHNR and CDR2 FQNEAQ (reference sequence). Here the CDR3 reads CASSSSAQEGYYQETQYF. The CDR3 coding sequence is TGTGCCAGCAGCTCCTCCGCCCAAGAGGGGTATTATCAGGAGACCCAGTACTTC.

With respect to this clone: Other nucleotide sequences in the sample specify the same CDR3. The V gene is TRBV9, the J gene TRBJ2-2; D possibly matches TRBD1 or TRBD2 (5 bases each). The CDR3 is 14 amino acids. The V end lost 4 bases, the J end lost 5 bases, and 12 bases lay between the germline ends. The germline CDR1 and CDR2 sequences are SGDLS and YYNGEE. In DNA form, the CDR3 reads TGTGCCAGCAGCTTTGGGGGTGGAACCGGGGAGCTGTTTTTT. Amino acid sequence: CASSFGGGTGELFF.

V and J are TRBV18 and TRBJ2-1; D not resolved. The length of the CDR3 is 17 residues. Germline-derived CDR1 and CDR2 are KGHSH and LQKENI. V lost 3 bases to trimming and J lost 0 bases, with 15 bases between them. CDR3 region: CASSPSPGISSYNEQFF. Here the CDR3 DNA reads TGTGCCAGCTCACCCTCCCCGGGTATCAGCTCCTACAATGAGCAGTTCTTC.

V and J are TRBV6-5 and TRBJ1-3; perhaps TRBD1 as D (5 bases). CDR3 size: 15 residues. Trimming left V 6 bases short and J 0 bases short, with 12 bases between. CDR1 is MNHEY and CDR2 is SVGAGI in the germline V gene. CDR3 residues: CASSSTDNSGNTIYF. CDR3 in DNA: TGTGCCAGCAGCTCGACAGACAACTCTGGAAACACCATATATTTT.

V usage is TRBV10-3 and J usage is TRBJ1-2; D is unclear. The germline V and J ends were trimmed by 2 bases and 4 bases, with 14 bases remaining between them. The CDR3 is made up of 15 amino acids. The germline V gene encodes CDR1 ENHRY and CDR2 SYGVKD. The CDR3 protein is CAISESASEGYGYTF. The CDR3 coding sequence is TGTGCCATCAGTGAGAGTGCAAGTGAGGGCTATGGCTACACCTTC.

The chain recombines TRBV6-5 with TRBJ2-7; 8 bases map to TRBD1. Germline V gene data show CDR1 as MNHEY and CDR2 as SVGAGI. With V trimmed by 6 bases and J by 2 bases, 6 bases remained unmatched. CDR3 length equals 14 residues. CDR3 DNA: TGTGCCAGCAGATCGACAGGGGACCCCTACGAGCAGTACTTC. The encoded protein is CASRSTGDPYEQYF.

The chain recombines TRBV4-3 with TRBJ2-7; 9 nucleotides agree with TRBD2. Looked up from germline, CDR1 is LGHNA and CDR2 is YSLEER. The CDR3 loop spans 15 amino acids. The trim removed 2 bases at V and 3 bases at J, leaving 5 bases unmatched. This CDR3 reads CASSQLKREDYEQYF. CDR3 DNA: TGCGCCAGCAGCCAATTAAAGCGGGAGGACTACGAGCAGTACTTC.

The chain employs TRBV2 and TRBJ1-1, with unresolved D. Germline CDR1 SNHLY, CDR2 FYNNEI. V lost 7 bases and J 1 base, leaving 10 bases between the germline ends. This CDR3 has 13 amino acids. The DNA of the CDR3 is TGTGCCAGCATCGGGGTTGGGAACACTGAAGCTTTCTTT. This codes for CASIGVGNTEAFF.

The chain couples TRBV27 to TRBJ2-1; D tentatively reads TRBD1 or TRBD2 (6 bases each). The CDR3 runs 15 residues. V lost 2 bases and J lost 7, with 15 bases in between. The V gene's germline CDR1 is MNHEY and CDR2 SMNVEV (reference sequence). CDR3 protein: CASSLLPGALNEQFF. The CDR3 DNA sequence: TGTGCCAGCAGTTTACTCCCGGGGGCCTTGAATGAGCAGTTCTTC.

The genes are TRBV15 and TRBJ2-3; D uncertain. Germline values: CDR1 LNHNV, CDR2 YYDKDF (reference sequence). V lost 4 bases and J lost 5, with 13 bases in between. The CDR3 loop spans 14 amino acids. The CDR3 DNA is TGTGCCACCAGCACTACGGGCAGGTTAGATACGCAGTATTTT. This codes for CATSTTGRLDTQYF.

The chain joins TRBV5-4 to TRBJ2-3; 10 bases match TRBD2. Trimming at V came to 5 bases and at J to 2 bases, leaving 5 bases not matched to a gene. This CDR3 has 15 amino acids. Germline CDR1 reads SGHNT; CDR2 reads YYREEE (reference sequence). The CDR3 DNA reads TGTGCCAGCAGTTCCACTAGCGGGGTCACAGATACGCAGTATTTT. Residues: CASSSTSGVTDTQYF.

In DNA form, the CDR3 reads TGTGCCAGCAGTTTGCACGCGGGCTACGAGCAGTACTTC. Residues: CASSLHAGYEQYF. This chain connects TRBV28 to TRBJ2-7, with TRBD2 as a possible D gene (5 bases). Germline V CDR1 and CDR2: MDHEN, SYDVKM. V was trimmed by 3 bases and J by 3 bases, leaving 9 bases between them. The CDR3 has 13 residues.

This clone was recorded once. The rearrangement uses TRBV6-5 and TRBJ2-7; 9 positions agree with TRBD2. This CDR3 has 16 amino acids. Germline assignment: CDR1 MNHEY and CDR2 SVGAGI. V lost 2 bases to trimming and J lost 0 bases; unmatched junction nucleotides: 5. The CDR3 loop reads CASSYGTSPSSYEQYF. CDR3 DNA: TGTGCCAGCAGTTACGGGACTAGCCCGAGCTCCTACGAGCAGTACTTC.

This sequence joins TRBV11-2 and TRBJ2-7; 7 bases agree with TRBD2. J was trimmed by 5 bases and V by 5 bases; bases with no gene match: 6. The CDR3 extends over 13 amino acids. Germline CDR1 is SGHAT and CDR2 is FQNNGV. CDR3 residues: CASSVGLGNEQYF. CDR3 DNA: TGTGCCAGCAGCGTCGGACTAGGTAACGAGCAGTACTTC.

This clone is a singleton in its sample. The J gene is TRBJ2-1, the V gene TRBV4-1; 9 bases fit TRBD2. Germline assignment: CDR1 MGHRA and CDR2 YSYEKL. The CDR3 runs to 17 residues. Losses at the gene ends were 0 bases for V and 9 bases for J; bases not matched to a gene: 12. CDR3 protein: CASSQDRAGGFSGEQFF. CDR3 bases: TGCGCCAGCAGCCAAGATAGGGCGGGAGGGTTCAGCGGTGAGCAGTTCTTC.

V gene TRBV4-1 combines with J gene TRBJ2-5; 9 bases line up with TRBD2. Trimming at V came to 4 bases and at J to 5 bases, leaving 8 bases not matched to a gene. Germline assignment: CDR1 MGHRA and CDR2 YSYEKL. The CDR3 contains 15 residues. In DNA, the CDR3 is TGCGCCAGCAGCCTAAGAGCGGGAGGAGGGGAGACCCAGTACTTC. This sequence encodes CASSLRAGGGETQYF.